Listed here is a single T cell receptor (beta chain). This specimen comes from a study of control samples from healthy donors and cancer patients. V lost 7 bases and J lost 4, with 11 bases in between. The CDR3 runs to 13 residues. Produced via immunoSEQ multiplex PCR; TCRdb's table is partial and in-frame only. The repertoire holds some 7,000 clones, with less than 85% as singletons. The sample comprised PBMCs. The rearrangement joins TRBV12-3 or TRBV12-4 to TRBJ2-1, with a tentative D call TRBD2 (6 bases). This TCR derives from a man in his 70s with lung cancer. The CDR3 bases are TGTGCCAGCACCGGGACTCTTTACAATGAGCAGTTCTTC. Translated, it gives CASTGTLYNEQFF.